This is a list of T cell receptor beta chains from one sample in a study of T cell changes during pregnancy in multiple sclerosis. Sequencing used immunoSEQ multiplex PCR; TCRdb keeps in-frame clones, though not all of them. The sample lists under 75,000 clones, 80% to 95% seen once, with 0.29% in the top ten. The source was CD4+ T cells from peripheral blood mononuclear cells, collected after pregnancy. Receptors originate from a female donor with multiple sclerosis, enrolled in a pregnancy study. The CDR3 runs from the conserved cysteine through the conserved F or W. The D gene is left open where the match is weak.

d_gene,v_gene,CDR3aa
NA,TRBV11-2,CASSLRDTSSGNTIYF
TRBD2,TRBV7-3,CASSLAGGSYEQYF
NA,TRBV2,CASSRGNLQYNEQFF
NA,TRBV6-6,CASSLTGFGNQPQHF
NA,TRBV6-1,CASSEGAGGAFF
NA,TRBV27,CASTTTRGGASTINSPLHF
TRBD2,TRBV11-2,CASSLDRSGSDTQYF
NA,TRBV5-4,CASSLARGGRISTPLHF
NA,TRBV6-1,CASTAEGLNSPLHF
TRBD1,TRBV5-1,CASSSLGLGQGATYEQYF
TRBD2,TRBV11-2,CASSAGLAGVGELFF
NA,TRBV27,CASRRQVNYEQYF
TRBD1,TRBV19,CASSKIRGQANTEAFF
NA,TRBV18,CASSPGHSNEQFF
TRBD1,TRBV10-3,CAISQDRGPLRGYF
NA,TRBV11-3,CASSLQGSETQYF
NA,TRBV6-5,CASSYSSVAGNQPQHF
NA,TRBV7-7,CASSLGQRRDEKLFF
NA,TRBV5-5,CASSREANQPQHF
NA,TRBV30,CAWSVSGAGEGSPLHF
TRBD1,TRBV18,CASSPPTGLQETQYF
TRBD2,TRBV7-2,CASSYIAGGYGNEQFF
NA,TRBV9,CASSVEGGDTGELFF
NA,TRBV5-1,CASSLDGGPNYGYTF
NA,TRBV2,CASSHRVPSRSGANVLTF
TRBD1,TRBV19,CASSILPGGRAKNIQYF
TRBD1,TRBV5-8,CASRRTGGSYEQYF
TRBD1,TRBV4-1,CASSQEVGVQGSYEQYF
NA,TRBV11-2,CASSFTSGFNTGELFF
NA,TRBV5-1,CASSFGTSTDTQYF
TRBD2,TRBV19,CASSTGLASYEQYF
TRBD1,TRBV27,CASRRQGVGDTIYF
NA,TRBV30,CAWGVGGFYNEQFF
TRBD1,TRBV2,CASRTGSSYNEQFF
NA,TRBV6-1,CASSALREGSYGYTF
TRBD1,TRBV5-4,CASSLIGGHEQYF
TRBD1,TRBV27,CASRGQGALEAFF
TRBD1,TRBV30,CAWGTGGAGSGYTF